This note documents a single T cell receptor (beta chain) sequence. The antigen this receptor binds is unknown. Base qualities are not at hand, and no much larger clone is one base apart. TCRbeta CDR3 regions were amplified from genomic DNA using the immunoSEQ Assay, a bias-controlled multiplex PCR. The study's processing was this. The number of nucleated cells in each sample was estimated by amplification of reference gene primers within the assay. To quantify the absolute abundance of each unique TCRbeta CDR3 rearrangement, sequence reads were collapsed and filtered. For each sample, productive Simpson clonality was calculated as the square root of Simpson's diversity index across productive rearrangements. What TCRdb holds here is the immuneACCESS table cut down to in-frame rearrangements. Part of the clones is not present; checked against another copy, under half of the missing clones reflect an unresolved V gene, and the others are unexplained. That table supplies the V and J calls and clone size; D and trimming were determined from the DNA. The sample table contains some 70,000 clones; only one count was recorded for approximately 79% of them. The biggest ten clones account for approximately 9.2% of the sample.

The record originates from a study of blood T cell repertoires in COVID-19 (dated by TCRdb to the early 2020s). Some background on the complete study: Collaborator samples came from the United States, Italy and Spain and covered acute and convalescent phases of COVID-19. Samples were obtained from the ongoing ImmuneRACE study (first 160 participants) and from 950 to 1,500 subjects provided by 6 global collaborators. The material from the prospective study consisted of cDNA or gDNA derived from T cells, B-cell-depleted T cells, or PBMCs. The repertoires were made available in a free public database intended to serve as a resource for research on the immune response to SARS-CoV-2. Where available, HLA class I and class II types were taken from metadata supplied by the sample provider and were not determined by assay-based typing. The dataset comprised deeply sampled blood TCRbeta repertoires from subjects exposed to, actively infected with, or recovered from COVID-19. Nearly every sample came with metadata listing a de-identified subject ID, COVID-19 status, age in years and sex.

After removal of 3 bases from V and 3 bases from J, the junction retains 9 bases not matched to a gene. Spanning cysteine to phenylalanine, the CDR3 consists of 18 amino acids. Of all the DNA, just the CDR3 is kept, 54 bases in frame from base 1. Summary of the overall study and its limitations: Clinical and demographic metadata were provided uncurated, with the amount varying by source and participant.

Whole blood was collected in K2EDTA tubes by collaborating institutions according to the institutions' own protocols. Collaborator samples were shipped for TCRbeta analysis as frozen whole blood, isolated PBMCs, or DNA extracted from either sample type. The chain uses TRBV23-1 and TRBJ2-2; 11 middle bases align to TRBD2. TRBV23-1 is an ORF; its function is uncertain. This TCR was recovered from a woman aged 45 to 65 with acute or convalescent COVID-19. The sequenced sample consisted of peripheral blood. The DNA sequence follows: TGCGCCAGCAGTCATTTCGACCGACTAGCGGGGCACACCGGGGAGCTGTTTTTT. Translation gives CASSHFDRLAGHTGELFF.